Sequencing of this T cell receptor (beta chain) was carried out in a study of T cell repertoires in cytomegalovirus infection. Study results and caveats: Within the response measured ex vivo, HLA-C-restricted CMV-specific TCR beta clonotypes were dominant.

The germline CDR1 and CDR2 sequences are MGHDK and SYGVNS. With 1 base removed from V and 7 bases from J, the gap between germline ends came to 8 bases. The CDR3 consists of 14 residues. In its sample, this clonotype was seen many times. Its antigen is not known. One entry per CDR3 protein, called by TCRdb with MiXCR from the reads. The data show roughly 240,000 distinct CDR3 sequences, about 5.9% seen once. The sequencing input was PBMCs. The receptor's source is a human donor in good health (CMV status not recorded). Some clones in this sample may be carry-over from other donors' samples. This chain connects TRBV25-1 to TRBJ1-6; weak D call: TRBD1 (6 bases). The CDR3, as DNA: TGTGCCAGCAGTGAATTAGGACAGAATTCACCCCTCCACTTT. Translating it yields CASSELGQNSPLHF.